This is a list of T cell receptor beta chains from one sample in a study of blood T cell repertoires in COVID-19. This table comes from immunoSEQ multiplex PCR, and its TCRdb copy is limited to in-frame clones, with some not included. The table shows some 160,000 clones, with approximately 86% occurring only once. Source material: peripheral blood. The origin of the receptors is an elderly woman with COVID-19, enrolled during active disease. CDR3s include the opening cysteine and the closing phenylalanine or tryptophan. The D gene is left open where the match is weak. Not every row has a clone size; where given, it reads once, few, many or a size class.

v_call	clone_size	d_call	cdr3_length	j_call	cdr3_nt	cdr3_aa
TRBV27	.	.	14	TRBJ2-6	TGTGCCAGCAGTTTTCGTTTAGGGGCCAACGTCCTGACTTTC	CASSFRLGANVLTF
TRBV20-1	.	.	11	TRBJ2-1	TGCAGTGCTCCTCAGGGGTTTGAGCAGTTCTTC	CSAPQGFEQFF
TRBV19	.	TRBD1	13	TRBJ1-1	TGTGCCAGTAGCCGGGACAGGGACACTGAAGCTTTCTTT	CASSRDRDTEAFF
TRBV11-2	.	.	15	TRBJ1-4	TGTGCCAGCAGCATAGCCCGGGGTCCTAATGAAAAACTGTTTTTT	CASSIARGPNEKLFF
TRBV7-9	few	.	13	TRBJ1-2	TGTGCCAGCAGCCTAATCATTAACTATGGCTACACCTTC	CASSLIINYGYTF
TRBV19	.	.	14	TRBJ2-2	TGTGCCAGTAGTACAGACCTAGGTCCCGGGGAGCTGTTTTTT	CASSTDLGPGELFF
TRBV5-6	.	.	17	TRBJ1-5	TGTGCCAGCAGCTTGACCCCCCAGGGGCCCAGCAATCAGCCCCAGCATTTT	CASSLTPQGPSNQPQHF
TRBV25-1	.	TRBD2	15	TRBJ2-5	TGTGCCAGCAGTGATAGCGGGAGTAGGCGAGAGACCCAGTACTTC	CASSDSGSRRETQYF
TRBV5-1	.	TRBD1	17	TRBJ2-1	TGCGCCAGCAGCCGGAGGGGACAGGGGGATTTCTACAATGAGCAGTTCTTC	CASSRRGQGDFYNEQFF
TRBV5-4	.	TRBD1	15	TRBJ2-1	TGTGCCAGCAGTTCTAGACAGGGGGCCATGAATGAGCAGTTCTTC	CASSSRQGAMNEQFF
TRBV6-5	.	.	15	TRBJ1-3	TGTGCCAGCAGTTACGGGGCAGGGATAGGAAACACCATATATTTT	CASSYGAGIGNTIYF
TRBV5-4	.	.	14	TRBJ1-2	TGTGCCAGCAGCTTGGTAGCAGAGATCTATGGCTACACCTTC	CASSLVAEIYGYTF
TRBV10-2	.	TRBD2	18	TRBJ2-7	TGCGCCAGCAGCCTGACTAGCGGGAGGGTCCCTCTTTCCTACGAGCAGTACTTC	CASSLTSGRVPLSYEQYF
TRBV12-3/TRBV12-4	.	.	12	TRBJ2-3	TGTGCCAGCAGTAATGGGAGAGGTACGCAGTATTTT	CASSNGRGTQYF
TRBV18	once	.	13	TRBJ1-1	TGTGCCAGCTCCTCGACAGCGAACACTGAAGCTTTCTTT	CASSSTANTEAFF
TRBV12-3/TRBV12-4	once	.	13	TRBJ1-3	TGTGCCAGCAGTTTGGCTTCAGGAAACACCATATATTTT	CASSLASGNTIYF
TRBV27	.	TRBD1	14	TRBJ1-1	TGTGCCAGCAGCCGGGGACAGGTCAGCACTGAAGCTTTCTTT	CASSRGQVSTEAFF